This TCR beta chain emerged from a study of CD8 T cells in ankylosing spondylitis. Notes on the study in general: A TCR beta motif made of about 8 highly homologous variants seemed typical of ankylosing spondylitis blood. Some of these motif variants have turned up before, in reports on reactive arthritis synovial fluid and blood.

This clonotype was seen many times. Its target is unknown. V was cut by 4 bases and J by 6 bases, with 6 bases left in between. CDR1 is MNHEY and CDR2 is SMNVEV in the germline V gene (reference sequence). This CDR3 is 12 amino acids long. Libraries for TCR beta were made by quantitative 5'-RACE with molecular barcodes. TCRdb passed the 5' RACE reads through MiXCR, listing each CDR3 protein once. The table lists 220,000 or so distinct CDR3 sequences, about 10% of them singletons, with under 25% in the top ten. The clonotype originates from a male donor with ankylosing spondylitis or in good health (not recorded which). The sequenced material came from blood, either unsorted or a sorted T cell fraction (not recorded which). J is TRBJ1-4 and V is TRBV27, with D uncertain. The DNA of the CDR3 is TGTGCCAGCAGTTCTGGACATGAAAAACTGTTTTTT. It is translated as CASSSGHEKLFF. The entire variable domain, with the rest obtained from reference TRBV27 and TRBJ1-4, is as follows: EAQVTQNPRYLITVTGKKLTVTCSQNMNHEYMSWYRQDPGLGLRQIYYSMNVEVTDKGDVPEGYKVSRKEKRNFPLILESPSPNQTSLYFCASSSGHEKLFFGSGTQLSVL.